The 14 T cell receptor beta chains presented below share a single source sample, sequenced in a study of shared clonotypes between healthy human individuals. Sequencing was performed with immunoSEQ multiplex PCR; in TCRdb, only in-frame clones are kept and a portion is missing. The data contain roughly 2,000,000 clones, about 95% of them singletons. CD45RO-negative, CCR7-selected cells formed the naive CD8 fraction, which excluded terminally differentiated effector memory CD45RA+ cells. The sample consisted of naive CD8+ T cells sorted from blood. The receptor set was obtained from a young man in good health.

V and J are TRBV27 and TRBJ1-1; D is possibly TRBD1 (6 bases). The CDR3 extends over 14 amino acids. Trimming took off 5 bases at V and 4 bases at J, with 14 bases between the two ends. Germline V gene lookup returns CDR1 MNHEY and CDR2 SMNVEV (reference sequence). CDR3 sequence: CASSPRGVVTEAFF. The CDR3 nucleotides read TGTGCCAGCAGTCCAAGGGGGGTAGTCACTGAAGCTTTCTTT.

CDR3 loop: CASSLGDSENEKLFF. CDR3 in DNA: TGTGCCAGCAGCTTAGGGGACAGCGAGAATGAAAAACTGTTTTTT. The genes are TRBV5-8 and TRBJ1-4, with 7 bases fitting TRBD1. CDR3 length: 15 amino acids. V was pared by 2 bases and J by 5 bases, with 6 bases of the junction left unmatched. Germline V gives CDR1 SGHTS, CDR2 YDEGEE.

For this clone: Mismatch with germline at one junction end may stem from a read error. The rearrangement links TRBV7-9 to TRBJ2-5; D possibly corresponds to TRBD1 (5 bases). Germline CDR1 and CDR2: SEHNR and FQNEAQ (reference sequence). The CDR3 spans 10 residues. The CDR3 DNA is TGTGCCAGCGCCCTCAAGTCAGGGAACTTC. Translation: CASALKSGNF. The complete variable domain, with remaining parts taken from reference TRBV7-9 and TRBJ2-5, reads DTGVSQNPRHKITKRGQNVTFRCDPISEHNRLYWYRQTLGQGPEFLTYFQNEAQLEKSRLLSDRFSAERPKGSFSTLEIQRTEQGDSAMYLCASALKSGNFGPGTRLLVL.

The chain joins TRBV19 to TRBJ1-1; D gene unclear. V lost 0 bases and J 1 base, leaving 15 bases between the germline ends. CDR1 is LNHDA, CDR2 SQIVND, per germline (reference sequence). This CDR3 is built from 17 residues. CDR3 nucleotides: TGTGCCAGTAGTATAGATCTATTTGGAGTAACGAACACTGAAGCTTTCTTT. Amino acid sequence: CASSIDLFGVTNTEAFF.

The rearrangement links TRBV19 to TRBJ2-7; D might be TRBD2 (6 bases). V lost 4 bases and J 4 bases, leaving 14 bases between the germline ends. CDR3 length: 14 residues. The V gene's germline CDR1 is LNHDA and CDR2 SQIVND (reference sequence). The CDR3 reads CASSTSGLIYEQYF. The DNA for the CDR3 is TGTGCCAGTAGTACTTCAGGACTAATTTACGAGCAGTACTTC.

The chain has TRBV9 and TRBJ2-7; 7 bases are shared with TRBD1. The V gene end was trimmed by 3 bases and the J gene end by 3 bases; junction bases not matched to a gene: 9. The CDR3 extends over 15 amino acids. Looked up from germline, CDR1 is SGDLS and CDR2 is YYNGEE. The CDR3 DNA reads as TGTGCCAGCAGCGAGGGGACAGATCACTTCTACGAGCAGTACTTC. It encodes CASSEGTDHFYEQYF.

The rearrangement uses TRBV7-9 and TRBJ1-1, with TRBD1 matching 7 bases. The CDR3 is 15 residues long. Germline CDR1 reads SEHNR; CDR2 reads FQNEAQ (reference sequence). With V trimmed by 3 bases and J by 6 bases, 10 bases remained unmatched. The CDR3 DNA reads TGTGCCAGCAGCTTGGGACAGTTTCTTACCTCTGAAGCTTTCTTT. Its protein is CASSLGQFLTSEAFF.

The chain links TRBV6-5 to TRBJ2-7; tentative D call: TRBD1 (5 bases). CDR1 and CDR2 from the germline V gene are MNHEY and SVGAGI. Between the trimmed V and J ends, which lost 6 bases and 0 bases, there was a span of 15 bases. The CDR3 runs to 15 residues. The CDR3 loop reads CASRSYDSSSYEQYF. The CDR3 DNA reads TGTGCCAGCAGGAGTTACGACAGTTCCTCCTACGAGCAGTACTTC.

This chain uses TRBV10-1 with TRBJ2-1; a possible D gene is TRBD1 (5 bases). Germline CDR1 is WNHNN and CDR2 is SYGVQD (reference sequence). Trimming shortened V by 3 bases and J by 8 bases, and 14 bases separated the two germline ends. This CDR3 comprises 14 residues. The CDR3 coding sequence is TGCGCCAGCAGTGATGGTCATCTAGGGGATGAGCAGTTCTTC. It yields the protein CASSDGHLGDEQFF.

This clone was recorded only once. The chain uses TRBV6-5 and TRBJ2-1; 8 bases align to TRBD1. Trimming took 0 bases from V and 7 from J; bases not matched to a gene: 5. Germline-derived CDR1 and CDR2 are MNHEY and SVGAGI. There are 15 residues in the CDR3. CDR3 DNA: TGTGCCAGCAGTTACTCAACAGGGGGATTTAATGAGCAGTTCTTC. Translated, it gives CASSYSTGGFNEQFF.

CDR3 sequence reads: CASSLQTQGGFTEAFF. The DNA for the CDR3 is TGTGCCAGCAGCTTGCAAACACAGGGTGGGTTTACTGAAGCTTTCTTT. This chain uses TRBV5-6 with TRBJ1-1, with a possible D match to TRBD1 (6 bases). V was pared by 1 base and J by 5 bases, with 18 bases between. This CDR3 region has 16 residues. CDR1 is SGHDT, CDR2 YYEEEE, per germline.

CDR3 sequence reads: CASSPATGLINEQFF. The CDR3, as DNA: TGCGCCAGCAGCCCAGCCACGGGACTCATAAATGAGCAGTTCTTC. The chain recombines TRBV5-1 with TRBJ2-1, with D maybe TRBD2 (6 bases). Germline V gene lookup returns CDR1 SGHRS and CDR2 YFSETQ. V dropped 4 bases and J dropped 7 bases, with 18 bases sitting between them. This CDR3 is built from 15 residues.

The CDR3 here is CASSPGTDNEQFF. The CDR3 nucleotides read TGTGCCAGCAGCCCTGGGACTGACAATGAGCAGTTCTTC. This sequence joins TRBV7-9 and TRBJ2-1; maybe TRBD2 (6 bases). Germline V lookup: CDR1 SEHNR, CDR2 FQNEAQ (reference sequence). Trimming stripped 5 bases from V and 5 bases from J, with 10 bases between. The CDR3 consists of 13 residues.

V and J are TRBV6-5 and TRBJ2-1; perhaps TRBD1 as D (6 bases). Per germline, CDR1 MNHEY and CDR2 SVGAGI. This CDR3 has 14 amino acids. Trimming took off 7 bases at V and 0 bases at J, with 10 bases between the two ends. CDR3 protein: CASKAGASYNEQFF. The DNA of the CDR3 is TGTGCCAGCAAGGCAGGGGCCTCCTACAATGAGCAGTTCTTC.